This is a list of T cell receptor beta chains from one sample in a study of T cells in Graves' hyperthyroidism and ophthalmopathy. Each CDR3 protein is one row after TCRdb ran MiXCR on the multiplex PCR reads. The sample lists approximately 590,000 distinct CDR3 sequences, more than 15% occurring once. Sequencing was carried out using blood. These receptors were collected from a woman in her twenties or thirties with Graves' hyperthyroidism. CDR3s include the opening cysteine and the closing phenylalanine or tryptophan. Fields, in order: V gene, clone size, J gene, D gene, CDR3 DNA, CDR3 protein. A D gene is named only where the DNA matches it firmly. Size is stated for part of the rows, as once, few or many counts, or as a class when the clone is expanded.

TRBV29-1	.	TRBJ2-7	.	TGCAGCGTTGTCGCTAGTGGTCTCTACGAGCAGTACTTC	CSVVASGLYEQYF
TRBV7-9	few	TRBJ2-2	.	TGTGCCAGCAGCCCATCCCCGGGGATGGGCACCGGGGAGCTGTTTTTT	CASSPSPGMGTGELFF
TRBV15	few	TRBJ2-7	.	TGTGCCACCAGCATGGACCACTCCTACGAGCAGTACTTC	CATSMDHSYEQYF
TRBV7-6	many	TRBJ2-7	.	TGTGCCAGCAGCTTCGACGCTTCCTACGAGCAGTACTTC	CASSFDASYEQYF
TRBV3-1	many	TRBJ1-5	.	TGTGCCAGCAGCCAAGATCAGGCGGCGGGACAGCCCCAGCATTTT	CASSQDQAAGQPQHF
TRBV5-1	.	TRBJ1-4	TRBD1	TGCGCCAGCAGCCTGGACAGGGGTTTAGGTGAAAAACTGTTTTTT	CASSLDRGLGEKLFF
TRBV15	once	TRBJ1-2	.	TGTGCCACCAGCAGAGATAGGGGGAGGGGACATGGCTACACCTTC	CATSRDRGRGHGYTF
TRBV18	.	TRBJ2-2	TRBD1	TGTGCCAGCTCACCCGTCGGGACAGGGGCGATCGGGGAGCTGTTTTTT	CASSPVGTGAIGELFF
TRBV20-1	.	TRBJ1-3	.	TGCAGTGCTGCCGCCCGGGGGCAGGGGTCTGCTGGAAACACCATATATTTT	CSAAARGQGSAGNTIYF
TRBV19	few	TRBJ2-7	TRBD1	TGTGCCAGTAGTGCCTGGGGACAGGGGAATGTCGAGCAGTACTTC	CASSAWGQGNVEQYF
TRBV5-1	many	TRBJ1-2	TRBD1	TGCGCCAGCAGCTTGGACAGGGGTCCCTATGGCTACACCTTC	CASSLDRGPYGYTF
TRBV7-9	many	TRBJ2-1	TRBD2	TGTGCCAGCAGCCCTGGGACTAGCGTCGCCAATGAGCAGTTCTTC	CASSPGTSVANEQFF
TRBV12-3/TRBV12-4	few	TRBJ1-6	.	TGTGCCAGCAGTTCGATTGGGGGGCGTCAGTCACCCCTCCACTTT	CASSSIGGRQSPLHF
TRBV7-9	.	TRBJ1-6	.	TGTGCCAGCACCCTGGGAGGGATGAATTCACCCCTCCACTTT	CASTLGGMNSPLHF
TRBV7-2	.	TRBJ2-6	TRBD1	TGTGCCAGCAGCTTAGGGACAGGGGCTGGGGCCAACGTCCTGACTTTC	CASSLGTGAGANVLTF
TRBV6-2/TRBV6-3	few	TRBJ2-4	.	TGTGCCAGCAGTTACGACGGTGGGAACATTCAGTACTTC	CASSYDGGNIQYF
TRBV18	many	TRBJ2-2	.	TGTGCCAGCTCACCACACCCCAGCGCTCCCGGAGGGGAGCTGTTTTTT	CASSPHPSAPGGELFF
TRBV6-1	many	TRBJ1-5	.	TGTGCCAGCAGTCCCGGGCCCCTAAATCAGCCCCAGCATTTT	CASSPGPLNQPQHF
TRBV7-8	many	TRBJ1-1	.	TGTGCCAGCAGACAGGGATCCAACACTGAAGCTTTCTTT	CASRQGSNTEAFF
TRBV28	many	TRBJ2-1	TRBD2	TGTGCCAGCAGTTTATCGCGACTAGCGGGAAATGAGCAGTTCTTC	CASSLSRLAGNEQFF
TRBV6-1	.	TRBJ1-6	TRBD1	TGTGCCAGCAGACGGAGCACGAGGACAGGGTCATCACCCCTCCACTTT	CASRRSTRTGSSPLHF
TRBV5-8	many	TRBJ2-1	TRBD2	TGTGCCAGCACCATACAGACTAGCGGGGGCAATGAGCAGTTCTTC	CASTIQTSGGNEQFF
TRBV6-1	many	TRBJ2-1	.	TGTGCCAGCAGTCAATCGGGGGCCTACAATGAGCAGTTCTTC	CASSQSGAYNEQFF